This entry lists 26 T cell receptor beta chains sequenced from one sample in a study of T cell changes during pregnancy in multiple sclerosis. Produced via immunoSEQ multiplex PCR; TCRdb's table is partial and in-frame only. The sample lists approximately 51,000 clones; 93% were seen once. Sample: peripheral blood, taken in the second trimester of pregnancy. These receptors all come from a female donor with multiple sclerosis, enrolled in a pregnancy study.

V gene TRBV19 combines with J gene TRBJ2-3, with 10 bases that match TRBD1. This CDR3 comprises 18 residues. Germline CDR1 and CDR2: LNHDA and SQIVND (reference sequence). V gave up 1 base and J gave up 4 bases; unmatched junction bases: 11. The chain's CDR3 is CASSIGRRQGASADTQYF. In DNA, the CDR3 is TGTGCCAGTAGTATAGGCCGGAGACAGGGGGCCTCCGCAGATACGCAGTATTTT. Supplemented by reference TRBV19 and TRBJ2-3, the full variable domain reads DGGITQSPKYLFRKEGQNVTLSCEQNLNHDAMYWYRQDPGQGLRLIYYSQIVNDFQKGDIAEGYSVSREKKESFPLTVTSAQKNPTAFYLCASSIGRRQGASADTQYFGPGTRLTVL.

The CDR3 coding sequence is TGTGCTAGTGGTCCCGGAGGGGCCCTAAGCTACGAGCAGTACTTC. This sequence encodes CASGPGGALSYEQYF. The genes are TRBV12-5 and TRBJ2-7; possible D gene TRBD2, 6 bases. V shed 5 bases and J shed 3 bases, with 17 bases lying between them. Germline values: CDR1 LGHNT, CDR2 FRNRAP. The CDR3 has 15 amino acids.

The chain is built from TRBV7-2 and TRBJ2-2; 8 bases align to TRBD2. With 4 bases clipped from V and 2 bases from J, the junction kept 6 bases outside the gene matches. Germline CDR1 and CDR2: SGHTA and FQGNSA. This CDR3 has 16 residues. The CDR3 coding sequence is TGTGCCAGCAGCTATCTTAGCGGGACAAACACCGGGGAGCTGTTTTTT. Protein product: CASSYLSGTNTGELFF.

The rearrangement joins TRBV4-3 to TRBJ2-1, with 8 bases lining up with TRBD1. V shed 1 base and J 3 bases; nucleotides not matched to a gene: 2. CDR1 is LGHNA, CDR2 YSLEER, per germline. The CDR3 has 15 residues. CDR3 region: CASSQGTGYYNEQFF. The DNA of the CDR3 is TGCGCCAGCAGCCAAGGGACAGGGTACTACAATGAGCAGTTCTTC.

This chain connects TRBV9 to TRBJ2-5; no clear D. The CDR3 is 15 amino acids. Trimming took 0 bases from V and 5 from J, leaving 14 bases between them. CDR1 is SGDLS and CDR2 is YYNGEE in the germline V gene. The CDR3, as DNA: TGTGCCAGCAGCGTAGCCGCCCCTAGATGGGAGACCCAGTACTTC. Its translation is CASSVAAPRWETQYF.

The chain employs TRBV19 and TRBJ1-3; maybe TRBD1 (6 bases). V was clipped by 5 bases and J by 2 bases, with 16 bases between them. The CDR3 runs to 16 residues. Germline lookup yields CDR1 LNHDA and CDR2 SQIVND (reference sequence). DNA of the CDR3: TGTGCCAGTAGTGCGCGACAGGATAGGCCTGGAAACACCATATATTTT. Protein product: CASSARQDRPGNTIYF.

This rearrangement joins TRBV28 to TRBJ1-5, with unresolved D. The CDR3 runs to 15 residues. CDR1 is MDHEN and CDR2 is SYDVKM in the germline V gene. Trimming cost V 5 bases and J 0 bases, with 11 bases left between them. In DNA form, the CDR3 reads TGTGCCAGCAGTGCCCTAGACCCTAGCAATCAGCCCCAGCATTTT. Protein sequence: CASSALDPSNQPQHF.

The rearrangement links TRBV4-1 to TRBJ2-3, with 13 bases matching TRBD2. The CDR3 runs 17 residues. Losses at the gene ends were 3 bases for V and 6 bases for J; bases not matched to a gene: 9. Germline CDR1 reads MGHRA; CDR2 reads YSYEKL. CDR3 DNA sequence: TGCGCCAGCAGCCAGGGACTAGCGGGGACGATGGCGGATACGCAGTATTTT. Protein product: CASSQGLAGTMADTQYF.

In this sample, this clone turned up once. This CDR3 reads CASSQVGGGIDEQFF. The DNA of the CDR3 is TGCGCCAGCAGCCAAGTCGGGGGGGGGATCGATGAGCAGTTCTTC. This chain uses TRBV4-3 with TRBJ2-1; TRBD2 matches 8 bases. The V and J ends lost 1 base and 8 bases, in that order; junction bases with no gene match: 7. Germline-derived CDR1 and CDR2 are LGHNA and YSLEER. The CDR3 runs 15 residues.

The J gene is TRBJ2-3, the V gene TRBV28; TRBD1 agrees at 9 bases. Germline-derived CDR1 and CDR2 are MDHEN and SYDVKM. The V gene end was trimmed by 4 bases and the J gene end by 2 bases; junction bases not matched to a gene: 1. The CDR3 is 14 residues long. The CDR3 sequence: CASSSQGATDTQYF. In nucleotides, the CDR3 is TGTGCCAGCAGTTCACAGGGGGCCACAGATACGCAGTATTTT.

J is TRBJ2-1 and V is TRBV7-6, with 9 bases lining up with TRBD2. The V segment lost 4 bases and the J segment 7 bases; nucleotides outside the gene matches: 11. This CDR3 contains 16 residues. Germline lookup yields CDR1 SGHVS and CDR2 FNYEAQ. The CDR3 DNA sequence: TGTGCCAGCAGCTCCCAGACTAGCGGTTGGGGAAATGAGCAGTTCTTC. The encoded protein is CASSSQTSGWGNEQFF.

The rearrangement joins TRBV6-1 to TRBJ2-7; the D gene is possibly TRBD2 (5 bases). V gave up 8 bases and J gave up 12 bases, with 20 bases separating them. Germline-derived CDR1 and CDR2 are MNHNS and SASEGT. The length of the CDR3 is 12 residues. The CDR3 sequence: CASGEKPLAWYF. The DNA for the CDR3 is TGTGCCAGCGGGGAGAAACCCTTGGCTTGGTACTTC.

The V gene is TRBV28, the J gene TRBJ2-5; 7 bases agree with TRBD2. The germline gives CDR1 MDHEN, CDR2 SYDVKM. This CDR3 is 15 amino acids long. Trimming at V came to 5 bases and at J to 5 bases, leaving 11 bases not matched to a gene. CDR3 residues: CASSGGSQIGETQYF. DNA of the CDR3: TGTGCCAGCAGTGGCGGGAGCCAGATAGGGGAGACCCAGTACTTC. Supplemented by reference TRBV28 and TRBJ2-5, the full variable domain reads DVKVTQSSRYLVKRTGEKVFLECVQDMDHENMFWYRQDPGLGLRLIYFSYDVKMKEKGDIPEGYSVSREKKERFSLILESASTNQTSMYLCASSGGSQIGETQYFGPGTRLLVL.

The V and J genes are TRBV29-1 and TRBJ1-6, with 8 bases fitting TRBD1. Trimming took 6 bases from V and 0 from J; bases not matched to a gene: 13. This CDR3 is built from 18 residues. The V gene's germline CDR1 is SQVTM and CDR2 ANQGSEA. The CDR3 is CSVTRTGRPSSYNSPLHF. CDR3 nucleotide sequence: TGCAGCGTAACACGGACAGGGCGTCCCAGCTCCTATAATTCACCCCTCCACTTT. The variable domain in full, completed from reference TRBV29-1 and TRBJ1-6, reads SAVISQKPSRDICQRGTSLTIQCQVDSQVTMMFWYRQQPGQSLTLIATANQGSEATYESGFVIDKFPISRPNLTFSTLTVSNMSPEDSSIYLCSVTRTGRPSSYNSPLHFGNGTRLTVT.

V is TRBV6-1 and J is TRBJ2-1, with TRBD2 matching 7 bases. This CDR3 is built from 14 residues. V was pared by 8 bases and J by 3 bases, with 7 bases of the junction left unmatched. Germline V gene data show CDR1 as MNHNS and CDR2 as SASEGT. DNA of the CDR3: TGTGCCAGCGTGGGGCTAGCGGACTACAATGAGCAGTTCTTC. Translated, it gives CASVGLADYNEQFF.

This rearrangement joins TRBV27 to TRBJ1-1, with D possibly being TRBD1 (5 bases). Germline V CDR1 and CDR2: MNHEY, SMNVEV (reference sequence). The CDR3 runs 14 residues. Between the trimmed V and J ends, which lost 2 bases and 5 bases, there was a span of 12 bases. The CDR3 sequence: CASSLGSGMTEAFF. Here the CDR3 DNA reads TGTGCCAGCAGTTTAGGATCAGGGATGACTGAAGCTTTCTTT.

The V and J genes are TRBV7-9 and TRBJ2-7; D is perhaps TRBD1 (6 bases). Germline lookup yields CDR1 SEHNR and CDR2 FQNEAQ (reference sequence). This CDR3 has 12 amino acids. Trimming left V 5 bases short and J 6 bases short, with 11 bases between. The CDR3 DNA sequence: TGTGCCAGCAGCGCTACAGGGAGCGAGCAGTACTTC. This gives the protein CASSATGSEQYF.

About this clone itself: One junction end does not reproduce the germline sequence, and a read error may be involved. The rearrangement joins TRBV7-7 to TRBJ2-1, with 10 bases identical to TRBD2. CDR3 length equals 13 residues. The germline V gene encodes CDR1 SSHAT and CDR2 FNYEAQ (reference sequence). The CDR3 nucleotides read TGTGCTAGCAGCCGAGGGACTAGCGACGAGCAGTTCTTC. Protein sequence: CASSRGTSDEQFF. Using reference TRBV7-7 and TRBJ2-1 for the parts outside the CDR3, the full variable domain is GAGVSQSPRYKVTKRGQDVTLRCDPISSHATLYWYQQALGQGPEFLTYFNYEAQPDKSGLPSDRFSAERPEGSISTLTIQRTEQRDSAMYRCASSRGTSDEQFFGPGTRLTVL.

This clone has just one count. The chain employs TRBV19 and TRBJ2-7; the match to TRBD1 covers 10 bases. Germline-derived CDR1 and CDR2 are LNHDA and SQIVND (reference sequence). CDR3 size: 15 residues. With 2 bases clipped from V and 3 bases from J, the junction kept 4 bases outside the gene matches. The CDR3 nucleotides are TGTGCCAGTAGTATACCGGGACAGGGGCTCTACGAGCAGTACTTC. Protein sequence: CASSIPGQGLYEQYF.

CDR3 sequence: CASTRVVGELFF. CDR3 bases: TGTGCCAGCACCCGGGTGGTCGGGGAGCTGTTTTTT. This chain links TRBV2 with TRBJ2-2; D not resolved. CDR1 is SNHLY, CDR2 FYNNEI, per germline. The CDR3 runs 12 residues. Trimming stripped 7 bases from V and 7 bases from J, with 10 bases between. The whole variable domain, filled in from reference TRBV2 and TRBJ2-2, reads EPEVTQTPSHQVTQMGQEVILRCVPISNHLYFYWYRQILGQKVEFLVSFYNNEISEKSEIFDDQFSVERPDGSNFTLKIRSTKLEDSAMYFCASTRVVGELFFGEGSRLTVL.

The chain recombines TRBV10-3 with TRBJ1-2; TRBD1 agrees at 7 bases. This CDR3 contains 13 residues. V dropped 7 bases and J dropped 4; count of bases not matched to a gene: 6. The germline CDR1 and CDR2 sequences are ENHRY and SYGVKD. CDR3 nucleotide sequence: TGTGCCATCAATCCCGGGGACAGCTATGGCTACACCTTC. This gives the protein CAINPGDSYGYTF.

The V and J genes are TRBV11-2 and TRBJ2-7; 8 bases are a match to TRBD1. The junction had 6 bases not matched to a gene; V was cut back by 5 bases and J by 3 bases. Germline CDR1 SGHAT, CDR2 FQNNGV. This CDR3 has 14 amino acids. CDR3: CASSLGTGFYEQYF. The CDR3 coding sequence is TGTGCCAGCAGCCTCGGGACAGGATTCTACGAGCAGTACTTC.

This chain links TRBV19 with TRBJ1-1; possible D gene TRBD1, 6 bases. CDR3 length: 16 amino acids. Per germline, CDR1 LNHDA and CDR2 SQIVND (reference sequence). The CDR3 protein is CASPYRDTEVGTEAFF. As DNA, the CDR3 is TGTGCTAGCCCCTACAGGGACACGGAGGTGGGCACTGAAGCTTTCTTT.

V and J are TRBV9 and TRBJ2-7, with TRBD1 matching 8 bases. The CDR3 is made up of 15 amino acids. In germline, CDR1 is SGDLS, CDR2 YYNGEE. V lost 2 bases to trimming and J lost 2 bases; unmatched junction nucleotides: 6. As DNA, the CDR3 is TGTGCCAGCAGCGTTGGACAGGGTCAGGCCTACGAGCAGTACTTC. This encodes CASSVGQGQAYEQYF.

V and J are TRBV27 and TRBJ1-2; D may be TRBD1 (6 bases). V was pared by 2 bases and J by 8 bases, with 15 bases between. The CDR3 has 14 amino acids. Germline CDR1 is MNHEY and CDR2 is SMNVEV (reference sequence). The CDR3 protein is CASSLRGGAWGYTF. The CDR3 DNA follows: TGTGCCAGCAGTTTAAGGGGGGGGGCTTGGGGCTACACCTTC.

The chain has TRBV7-3 and TRBJ2-3, with 12 bases lining up with TRBD2. The germline gives CDR1 SGHTA, CDR2 FQGTGA. The CDR3 sequence is 15 residues long. V was clipped by 5 bases and J by 3 bases; unmatched bases: 3. The CDR3 spells CASSPLAGGTDTQYF. The CDR3 nucleotides read TGTGCCAGCAGCCCCCTAGCGGGAGGGACAGATACGCAGTATTTT.